Listed here are 27 T cell receptor beta chains from one sample, sequenced in a study of CD8 T cells in Susac syndrome. RNA in amounts of 0.5 to 1 ug was reverse transcribed with random hexamers. TCRdb processed the immunoSEQ multiplex PCR reads anew with MiXCR; each CDR3 protein has one entry. The table includes some 260,000 distinct CDR3 sequences, approximately 85% detected once. Specimen: CD8+ T cells from PBMCs. The source is a human donor with multiple sclerosis.

The chain joins TRBV28 to TRBJ2-1; D is perhaps TRBD2 (6 bases). V lost 4 bases, J lost 4 bases, and 11 bases lay in between. This CDR3 is built from 14 residues. CDR1 is MDHEN and CDR2 is SYDVKM in the germline V gene. Here the CDR3 reads CASSSRTIYNEQFF. For the CDR3, the DNA is TGTGCCAGCAGTTCCCGGACTATTTACAATGAGCAGTTCTTC.

The chain has TRBV27 and TRBJ2-2; the match to TRBD1 covers 9 bases. Trimming took 4 bases from V and 6 from J; bases not matched to a gene: 6. This CDR3 region has 15 residues. Germline CDR1 and CDR2: MNHEY and SMNVEV (reference sequence). CDR3 nucleotides: TGTGCCAGCAGTTGGACAGGGGAGAGCCCCGGGGAGCTGTTTTTT. As protein: CASSWTGESPGELFF.

The chain recombines TRBV6-1 with TRBJ1-1; 12 nucleotides line up with TRBD1. V was pared by 6 bases and J by 5 bases, with 13 bases of the junction left unmatched. In germline, CDR1 is MNHNS, CDR2 SASEGT. CDR3 length equals 17 residues. For the CDR3, the DNA is TGTGCCAGCAGCCTCCCGGGACAGGGGGCGCGGGGTACTGAAGCTTTCTTT. Translation gives CASSLPGQGARGTEAFF.

The chain recombines TRBV6-2 or TRBV6-3 with TRBJ2-2; 8 nucleotides line up with TRBD2. J was trimmed by 7 bases and V by 8 bases; bases with no gene match: 15. The CDR3 has 16 amino acids. Germline V lookup: CDR1 MNHEY, CDR2 SVGEGT. The DNA for the CDR3 is TGTGCCAGCGAGGGGGTCAGCGGGAGTATACTCGGGGAGCTGTTTTTT. Amino acids: CASEGVSGSILGELFF.

This chain's CDR3 is CASSYKTDTQYF. CDR3 nucleotide sequence: TGTGCCAGCAGTTACAAAACAGATACGCAGTATTTT. This sequence joins TRBV6-6 and TRBJ2-3; D gene ambiguous. V was trimmed by 2 bases and J by 3 bases, leaving 3 bases between them. In germline, CDR1 is MNHNY, CDR2 SVGAGI (reference sequence). This CDR3 is built from 12 residues.

The chain carries TRBV12-5 and TRBJ2-2; possible D gene TRBD2, 6 bases. V shed 5 bases and J shed 6 bases, with 16 bases lying between them. Per the germline V gene, CDR1 is LGHNT and CDR2 is FRNRAP. There are 15 residues in the CDR3. The CDR3 coding sequence is TGTGCTAGTGGTCCCCCAGGGCGCGGGGCCGGGGAGCTGTTTTTT. Its protein product is CASGPPGRGAGELFF.

This chain connects TRBV12-3 or TRBV12-4 to TRBJ2-1; perhaps TRBD2 as D (5 bases). V lost 6 bases and J lost 2, with 14 bases in between. The CDR3 covers 15 residues. CDR3 region: CASSLTIYAYNEQFF. The CDR3 region has the DNA TGTGCCAGCAGCCTGACTATCTACGCCTACAATGAGCAGTTCTTC.

This chain joins TRBV12-1 and TRBJ2-1; the D call TRBD2 from the table was never checked on the DNA. TRBV12-1 is reported as a pseudogene. This CDR3 has 16 residues. CDR3 sequence: CAFSTAARLANNEQFF. In DNA form, the CDR3 reads TGTGCCTTTTCGACCGCCGCCAGACTAGCGAACAATGAGCAGTTCTTC.

This clonotype was counted between two and nine times. CDR3 sequence (DNA): TGTGCCAGCAGCTTAAATCGCTACGAGCAGTACTTC. It is translated as CASSLNRYEQYF. The chain uses TRBV7-9 and TRBJ2-7; no clear D. Trimming left V 2 bases short and J 3 bases short, with 5 bases between. Germline V gene data show CDR1 as SEHNR and CDR2 as FQNEAQ (reference sequence). The CDR3 has 12 residues.

In this sample, this clonotype turned up a few times. The chain uses TRBV6-5 and TRBJ2-2; D unclear. Germline V gene data show CDR1 as MNHEY and CDR2 as SVGAGI. The CDR3 has 15 amino acids. The germline V and J ends were trimmed by 0 bases and 4 bases, with 9 bases remaining between them. The CDR3 protein is CASSYSEDTTGELFF. The CDR3 DNA reads as TGTGCCAGCAGTTACTCGGAAGACACCACCGGGGAGCTGTTTTTT.

The table lists this clonotype with a few counts. The chain couples TRBV4-2 to TRBJ2-7; 14 positions agree with TRBD2. Germline loops: CDR1 LGHNA, CDR2 YNFKEQ. The CDR3 loop spans 19 amino acids. The trim removed 3 bases at V and 2 bases at J, leaving 12 bases unmatched. The CDR3 protein is CASSQEVVGLAGEPYEQYF. CDR3 nucleotide sequence: TGTGCCAGCAGCCAGGAGGTAGTGGGACTAGCGGGGGAACCCTACGAGCAGTACTTC.

The genes are TRBV28 and TRBJ2-5; 8 bases are shared with TRBD2. CDR1 and CDR2 from the germline V gene are MDHEN and SYDVKM. This CDR3 contains 16 residues. With 3 bases clipped from V and 5 bases from J, the junction kept 11 bases outside the gene matches. The CDR3 here is CASSFSPGGGEETQYF. The CDR3, as DNA: TGTGCCAGCAGTTTTTCCCCCGGGGGGGGCGAGGAGACCCAGTACTTC.

The rearrangement uses TRBV6-2 or TRBV6-3 and TRBJ2-2; 11 nucleotides match TRBD2. J was trimmed by 6 bases and V by 7 bases; bases with no gene match: 4. The CDR3 is 14 amino acids. Germline lookup yields CDR1 MNHEY and CDR2 SVGEGT. CDR3 nucleotides: TGTGCCAGCAAGACTAGCGGGGAGTCCGGGGAGCTGTTTTTT. It encodes CASKTSGESGELFF.

The V call is TRBV27, the J call TRBJ1-2; a weak D match, TRBD1 (5 bases). V lost 2 bases, J lost 8 bases, and 12 bases lay in between. The CDR3 contains 13 residues. Germline CDR1 MNHEY, CDR2 SMNVEV (reference sequence). The CDR3, as DNA: TGTGCCAGCAGTTTACTCAGGGTCGAAGGCTACACCTTC. It yields the protein CASSLLRVEGYTF.

This sequence joins TRBV6-1 and TRBJ1-5; D call uncertain. Trimming left V 6 bases short and J 3 bases short, with 12 bases between. Looked up from germline, CDR1 is MNHNS and CDR2 is SASEGT. CDR3 size: 14 residues. CDR3 nucleotides: TGTGCCAGCAGGGAGGAGGACTCCAATCAGCCCCAGCATTTT. Translating gives CASREEDSNQPQHF.

The chain links TRBV27 to TRBJ2-2, with a possible D match to TRBD1 (5 bases). The CDR3 spans 17 residues. In germline, CDR1 is MNHEY, CDR2 SMNVEV (reference sequence). Trimming left V 3 bases short and J 1 base short, with 15 bases between. The CDR3 nucleotides read TGTGCCAGCAGTTTCCTCTGGGGCGTCGGGAACACCGGGGAGCTGTTTTTT. Its translation: CASSFLWGVGNTGELFF.

The chain uses TRBV12-5 and TRBJ1-1; 8 bases are shared with TRBD1. The J segment lost 1 base and the V segment lost 3 bases, leaving 1 base of the junction unmatched. Looked up from germline, CDR1 is LGHNT and CDR2 is FRNRAP. The CDR3 loop spans 14 amino acids. CDR3 nucleotide sequence: TGTGCTAGTGGTTTCCAGGGGGCGAACACTGAAGCTTTCTTT. It encodes CASGFQGANTEAFF.

The rearrangement uses TRBV7-9 and TRBJ2-1; tentative D call: TRBD2 (5 bases). The CDR3 sequence is 10 residues long. From germline, CDR1 is SEHNR and CDR2 FQNEAQ (reference sequence). V dropped 9 bases and J dropped 7 bases, with 7 bases sitting between them. The CDR3 is CASERNEQFF. CDR3 DNA sequence: TGTGCCAGTGAGCGGAATGAGCAGTTCTTC. The complete variable domain, with remaining parts taken from reference TRBV7-9 and TRBJ2-1, reads DTGVSQNPRHKITKRGQNVTFRCDPISEHNRLYWYRQTLGQGPEFLTYFQNEAQLEKSRLLSDRFSAERPKGSFSTLEIQRTEQGDSAMYLCASERNEQFFGPGTRLTVL.

This clonotype has only one observation. The rearrangement links TRBV7-9 to TRBJ2-1; D remains unclear. This CDR3 is 15 amino acids long. Per the germline V gene, CDR1 is SEHNR and CDR2 is FQNEAQ (reference sequence). V was pared by 10 bases and J by 5 bases, with 21 bases between. CDR3 coding DNA: TGTGCCACTCACGCGACGGACGGTAAAAACAATGAGCAGTTCTTC. Translated: CATHATDGKNNEQFF.

As DNA, the CDR3 is TGTGCCAGCAGCCCCCTGGGGACCGGGGAGCTGTTTTTT. This translates into CASSPLGTGELFF. The chain links TRBV11-2 to TRBJ2-2, with no clear D. Per germline, CDR1 SGHAT and CDR2 FQNNGV. There are 13 residues in the CDR3. V lost 5 bases and J 5 bases, leaving 9 bases between the germline ends. The complete variable domain, with remaining parts taken from reference TRBV11-2 and TRBJ2-2, reads EAGVAQSPRYKIIEKRQSVAFWCNPISGHATLYWYQQILGQGPKLLIQFQNNGVVDDSQLPKDRFSAERLKGVDSTLKIQPAKLEDSAVYLCASSPLGTGELFFGEGSRLTVL.

This clonotype showed up just once. The rearrangement uses TRBV5-1 and TRBJ2-1; 8 bases fit TRBD2. Germline assignment: CDR1 SGHRS and CDR2 YFSETQ. The V and J ends lost 4 bases and 10 bases, in that order; junction bases with no gene match: 13. CDR3 size: 15 residues. CDR3 protein: CASSQERELGGEQFF. CDR3 in DNA: TGCGCCAGCAGCCAGGAGCGGGAGCTTGGTGGGGAGCAGTTCTTC.

The J gene is TRBJ2-1, the V gene TRBV12-3 or TRBV12-4; D is tentatively TRBD1 or TRBD2 (5 bases each). Deletions cut 2 bases from V and 6 bases from J, with 17 bases between. The CDR3 length is 16 residues. CDR3 amino acids: CASSLPRDLTSNEQFF. CDR3 in DNA: TGTGCCAGCAGTTTACCCCGGGACCTAACTAGCAATGAGCAGTTCTTC.

CDR3 sequence: CASSPPGESYEQYF. The CDR3 DNA sequence: TGTGCCAGCAGCCCGCCAGGGGAGTCCTACGAGCAGTACTTC. The chain has TRBV28 and TRBJ2-7, with TRBD1 as a possible D gene (6 bases). The CDR3 loop spans 14 amino acids. Germline CDR1 and CDR2: MDHEN and SYDVKM. V was shortened by 6 bases and J by 1 base, with 13 bases between the two germline ends. Filled out from reference TRBV28 and TRBJ2-7, the complete variable domain reads DVKVTQSSRYLVKRTGEKVFLECVQDMDHENMFWYRQDPGLGLRLIYFSYDVKMKEKGDIPEGYSVSREKKERFSLILESASTNQTSMYLCASSPPGESYEQYFGPGTRLTVT.

V usage is TRBV7-2 and J usage is TRBJ2-3; the D is unclear. Per the germline V gene, CDR1 is SGHTA and CDR2 is FQGNSA. The ends were cut back, 5 bases at V and 6 bases at J, with 15 bases in the middle. The CDR3 covers 14 residues. CDR3 nucleotide sequence: TGTGCCAGCAGCGCCCCCTCGGTGCGGGATACGCAGTATTTT. Protein sequence: CASSAPSVRDTQYF.

The chain uses TRBV4-2 and TRBJ2-3; TRBD2 agrees at 10 bases. V shed 1 base and J 2 bases; nucleotides not matched to a gene: 9. Germline V gene data show CDR1 as LGHNA and CDR2 as YNFKEQ. The length of the CDR3 is 18 residues. The DNA for the CDR3 is TGTGCCAGCAGCCAAGTTGCACTGACTAGCGGGTACACAGATACGCAGTATTTT. Its translation: CASSQVALTSGYTDTQYF.

The rearrangement uses TRBV7-9 and TRBJ2-7; D not resolved. Germline loops: CDR1 SEHNR, CDR2 FQNEAQ (reference sequence). V lost 5 bases to trimming and J lost 3 bases, with 14 bases between them. The CDR3 extends over 14 amino acids. The CDR3 bases are TGTGCCAGCAGCACCATTTTGGCGGACTACGAGCAGTACTTC. The encoded protein is CASSTILADYEQYF.

This sequence joins TRBV25-1 and TRBJ1-2; the match to TRBD1 covers 8 bases. The V gene's germline CDR1 is MGHDK and CDR2 SYGVNS. J gave up 4 bases and V 2 bases, and 3 bases lay outside the gene matches. The CDR3 has 14 amino acids. CDR3 DNA: TGTGCCAGCAGTGAAGGGACAGGACCCTATGGCTACACCTTC. Encoded protein: CASSEGTGPYGYTF.